Listed here are 10 T cell receptor beta chains from one sample, sequenced in a study of blood T cell repertoires in COVID-19. This table comes from immunoSEQ multiplex PCR, and its TCRdb copy is limited to in-frame clones, with some not included. The sample yields some 350,000 clones, around 90% seen once. The sequenced sample consisted of peripheral blood. These receptors came from a woman in her twenties or thirties with COVID-19, enrolled during active disease.

This chain connects TRBV19 to TRBJ2-5, with 9 bases lining up with TRBD1. The length of the CDR3 is 14 residues. CDR1 and CDR2 from the germline V gene are LNHDA and SQIVND (reference sequence). Trimming took 5 bases from V and 4 from J; bases not matched to a gene: 5. The CDR3 nucleotides are TGTGCCAGTAGTCCACAGGGGGCTGGAGAGACCCAGTACTTC. This codes for CASSPQGAGETQYF.

The chain has TRBV5-4 and TRBJ2-2; D perhaps matches TRBD1 (6 bases). V lost 1 base to trimming and J lost 1 base, with 11 bases between them. CDR3 length equals 16 residues. The germline gives CDR1 SGHNT, CDR2 YYREEE (reference sequence). In nucleotides, the CDR3 is TGTGCCAGCAGCTTGCTTCCGACAGGGAACACCGGGGAGCTGTTTTTT. Its protein product is CASSLLPTGNTGELFF.

The CDR3 reads CASSPGGSWGEYNEQFF. The CDR3 coding sequence is TGTGCCAGCAGCCCAGGCGGATCTTGGGGGGAGTACAATGAGCAGTTCTTC. This sequence joins TRBV27 and TRBJ2-1, with D perhaps TRBD2 (6 bases). This CDR3 has 17 amino acids. Trimming left V 6 bases short and J 4 bases short, with 22 bases between. The germline V gene encodes CDR1 MNHEY and CDR2 SMNVEV (reference sequence).

This chain uses TRBV15 with TRBJ2-1, with 11 bases identical to TRBD1. Germline V gene data show CDR1 as LNHNV and CDR2 as YYDKDF (reference sequence). J lost 15 bases, V lost 1 base, and 14 bases had no gene match. The CDR3 has 16 amino acids. The CDR3 nucleotides are TGTGCCACCAGCAGAGCTTTCGGGACAGGGGGGAGTAATGGGTTCTTC. Translating gives CATSRAFGTGGSNGFF.

The chain is built from TRBV2 and TRBJ1-2; D gene unclear. V shed 5 bases and J shed 3 bases, with 13 bases lying between them. Per the germline V gene, CDR1 is SNHLY and CDR2 is FYNNEI. CDR3 length: 14 residues. The CDR3 region is CASSRDGEDYGYTF. As DNA, the CDR3 is TGTGCCAGCAGTCGTGACGGGGAGGACTATGGCTACACCTTC.

The chain links TRBV10-1 to TRBJ2-5, with 9 bases matching TRBD1. Germline V lookup: CDR1 WNHNN, CDR2 SYGVQD (reference sequence). Losses at the gene ends were 1 base for V and 1 base for J; bases not matched to a gene: 13. The CDR3 runs 19 residues. The CDR3 region is CASSEYFPWDRVAQETQYF. Written as DNA, the CDR3 is TGCGCCAGCAGTGAGTACTTCCCGTGGGACAGGGTTGCCCAAGAGACCCAGTACTTC.

A word on this clone: The sample holds other DNA sequences that translate to the same CDR3. The gene calls are TRBV28 and TRBJ1-1; TRBD1 matches 8 bases. Germline CDR1 reads MDHEN; CDR2 reads SYDVKM. The CDR3 is 12 residues long. V was pared by 5 bases and J by 4 bases, with 0 bases of the junction left unmatched. In nucleotides, the CDR3 is TGTGCCAGCAGTACAGGGGGCACTGAAGCTTTCTTT. Translated: CASSTGGTEAFF.

This clone was recorded once. The chain employs TRBV15 and TRBJ1-3; no firm D call. The CDR3 extends over 14 amino acids. The V gene's germline CDR1 is LNHNV and CDR2 YYDKDF (reference sequence). V dropped 0 bases and J dropped 2 bases, with 5 bases sitting between them. The DNA for the CDR3 is TGTGCCACCAGCAGAGAACAGCCTGGAAACACCATATATTTT. As protein: CATSREQPGNTIYF.

This chain links TRBV27 with TRBJ1-2, with TRBD1 identical over 7 bases. The V gene end was trimmed by 4 bases and the J gene end by 4 bases; junction bases not matched to a gene: 12. Germline CDR1 reads MNHEY; CDR2 reads SMNVEV (reference sequence). The CDR3 consists of 16 residues. In DNA form, the CDR3 reads TGTGCCAGCAGTTCCAACCCCCCGGACAGGACCTATGGCTACACCTTC. This translates into CASSSNPPDRTYGYTF.

The V call is TRBV11-2, the J call TRBJ2-5; TRBD1 might be the D (5 bases). The ends were cut back, 1 base at V and 4 bases at J, with 16 bases in the middle. Germline lookup yields CDR1 SGHAT and CDR2 FQNNGV. This CDR3 has 16 residues. The CDR3 DNA sequence: TGTGCCAGCAGCTTAGTTATCTCCCCAACAGGAGAGACCCAGTACTTC. As protein: CASSLVISPTGETQYF.